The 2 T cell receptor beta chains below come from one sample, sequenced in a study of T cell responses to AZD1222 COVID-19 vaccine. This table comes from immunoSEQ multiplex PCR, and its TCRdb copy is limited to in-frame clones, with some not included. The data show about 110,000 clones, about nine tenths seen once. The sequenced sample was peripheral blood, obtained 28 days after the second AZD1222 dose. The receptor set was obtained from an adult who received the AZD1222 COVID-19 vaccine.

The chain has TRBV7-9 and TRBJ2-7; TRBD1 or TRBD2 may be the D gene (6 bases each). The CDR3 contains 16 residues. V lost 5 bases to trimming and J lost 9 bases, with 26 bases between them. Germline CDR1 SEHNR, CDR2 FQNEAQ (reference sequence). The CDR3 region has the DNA TGTGCCAGCAGCAACTCGGAGGGGGATACCCTACGAGGGCAGTACTTC. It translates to CASSNSEGDTLRGQYF.

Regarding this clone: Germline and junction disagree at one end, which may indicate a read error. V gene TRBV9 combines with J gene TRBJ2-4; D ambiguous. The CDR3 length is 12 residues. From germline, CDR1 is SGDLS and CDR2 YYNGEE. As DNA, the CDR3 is TGTGCCAGCAGCGCGGGCAAAAACATTCAGCACTTC. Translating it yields CASSAGKNIQHF.